This entry lists 31 T cell receptor beta chains sequenced from one sample in a study of long-term antiretroviral therapy in people with HIV. The run of the v3.0 immunoSEQ assay was at survey level. Generated by immunoSEQ multiplex PCR, the TCRdb table keeps only in-frame clones and is missing some. The repertoire holds about 14,000 clones, with 77% as singletons. The starting material was unsorted PBMCs, obtained 1.3 years before starting antiretroviral therapy. The receptor set was obtained from a man aged 40-55 years with HIV.

V is TRBV6-1 and J is TRBJ1-1; 7 nucleotides line up with TRBD1. V lost 8 bases and J lost 3; bases outside the gene matches: 12. This CDR3 is built from 15 residues. Germline assignment: CDR1 MNHNS and CDR2 SASEGT. The CDR3 region has the DNA TGTGCCAGCCGGGGAGGGGGCGTAGGGGACACTGAAGCTTTCTTT. This gives the protein CASRGGGVGDTEAFF.

The rearrangement links TRBV21-1 to TRBJ1-5. TRBV21-1 is a listed pseudogene. This CDR3 has 15 residues. CDR3 protein: CASSKGNREAQPQHF. CDR3 coding DNA: TGTGCCAGCAGCAAAGGGAACAGGGAGGCTCAGCCCCAGCATTTT.

The genes are TRBV19 and TRBJ1-3, with D uncertain. This CDR3 is 14 amino acids long. Per germline, CDR1 LNHDA and CDR2 SQIVND (reference sequence). The V gene lost 5 bases and the J gene lost 0 bases, with 8 bases spanning the gap. The DNA for the CDR3 is TGTGCCAGTAGTGGCGGACTCTCTGGAAACACCATATATTTT. This codes for CASSGGLSGNTIYF.

The chain recombines TRBV30 with TRBJ2-3; maybe TRBD1 (8 bases). This CDR3 is built from 16 residues. Trimming took off 3 bases at V and 0 bases at J, with 16 bases between the two ends. The germline V gene encodes CDR1 GTSNPN and CDR2 SVGIG (reference sequence). The CDR3 spells CAWRRGGTGSTDTQYF. In nucleotides, the CDR3 is TGTGCCTGGAGAAGGGGAGGGACAGGCAGCACAGATACGCAGTATTTT.

The CDR3 here is CASSEQSNYGYTF. The CDR3 DNA reads TGTGCCAGCAGTGAACAGTCTAACTATGGCTACACCTTC. The chain has TRBV2 and TRBJ1-2; D ambiguous. Germline V gives CDR1 SNHLY, CDR2 FYNNEI. The V gene lost 2 bases and the J gene lost 0 bases, with 4 bases spanning the gap. The CDR3 spans 13 residues.

The chain recombines TRBV18 with TRBJ2-1, with 13 bases aligning to TRBD2. CDR1 is KGHSH and CDR2 is LQKENI in the germline V gene. V shed 7 bases, J shed 5 bases, and the junction held 2 bases outside the gene matches. This CDR3 is 14 amino acids long. The CDR3 DNA sequence: TGTGCCAGCTTACTAGCGGGGGGGAACAATGAGCAGTTCTTC. Translation gives CASLLAGGNNEQFF.

The count of this clone is one. The gene calls are TRBV7-9 and TRBJ2-1, with a possible D match to TRBD2 (6 bases). Germline loops: CDR1 SEHNR, CDR2 FQNEAQ (reference sequence). This CDR3 has 12 amino acids. The V and J ends lost 5 bases and 7 bases respectively, with 9 bases between them. CDR3 amino acids: CASSGLPNEQFF. In nucleotides, the CDR3 is TGTGCCAGCAGCGGACTACCGAATGAGCAGTTCTTC.

J is TRBJ1-3 and V is TRBV9; D unclear. The CDR3 is 14 amino acids. Germline CDR1 and CDR2: SGDLS and YYNGEE. V dropped 2 bases and J dropped 0 bases, with 6 bases sitting between them. The CDR3 sequence: CASSVSSSGNTIYF. The CDR3 DNA follows: TGTGCCAGCAGCGTTAGTAGCTCTGGAAACACCATATATTTT.

V is TRBV5-1 and J is TRBJ1-4, with a tentative D call TRBD1 (6 bases). V was clipped by 1 base and J by 4 bases, with 8 bases between them. Germline loops: CDR1 SGHRS, CDR2 YFSETQ. CDR3 size: 14 residues. This CDR3 is CASSLRGDNEKLFF. CDR3 DNA sequence: TGCGCCAGCAGCTTGAGGGGGGATAATGAAAAACTGTTTTTT.

DNA for the CDR3: TGCGCCAGCAGCTCCTCGCTACAGGGGTTTGAGCAGTTCTTC. It specifies CASSSSLQGFEQFF. This chain uses TRBV5-1 with TRBJ2-1, with 7 bases that match TRBD1. V was pared by 3 bases and J by 9 bases, with 9 bases of the junction left unmatched. The CDR3 totals 14 residues. The germline V gene has CDR1 SGHRS and CDR2 YFSETQ.

The V gene is TRBV4-1, the J gene TRBJ1-3; 7 nucleotides align to TRBD1. The CDR3 runs to 13 residues. CDR1 and CDR2 (germline): MGHRA, YSYEKL. Germline trimming cut 3 bases from V and 10 bases from J; bases unmatched to any gene: 6. This chain's CDR3 is CASSQNQGGTIYF. The CDR3 DNA sequence: TGCGCCAGCAGCCAGAACCAGGGGGGAACCATATATTTT.

This chain joins TRBV11-1 and TRBJ2-1; possibly TRBD1 or TRBD2 for D (5 bases each). The CDR3 covers 15 residues. CDR1 is SGHAT and CDR2 is FQDESV in the germline V gene (reference sequence). Trimming removed 5 bases from V and 6 bases from J, with 17 bases in between. The CDR3 protein is CASSLRQIRGNEQFF. In nucleotides, the CDR3 is TGTGCCAGCAGCCTTAGACAGATTCGGGGCAATGAGCAGTTCTTC.

This clone was seen a handful of times. This rearrangement joins TRBV5-1 to TRBJ2-7; 10 bases line up with TRBD1. CDR1 SGHRS and CDR2 YFSETQ come from the germline V gene. The CDR3 is 14 amino acids. Trimming cost V 3 bases and J 6 bases; bases outside gene matches: 6. As DNA, the CDR3 is TGCGCCAGCAGCTCACGGACAGGGGGGAGCGAGCAGTACTTC. It codes for CASSSRTGGSEQYF.

The chain uses TRBV5-1 and TRBJ2-7, with a tentative D call TRBD1 (6 bases). The CDR3 sequence is 15 residues long. Germline assignment: CDR1 SGHRS and CDR2 YFSETQ. V lost 0 bases to trimming and J lost 3 bases, with 13 bases between them. The CDR3 region has the DNA TGCGCCAGCAGCTTGGACGTGGGGGCGGTCTACGAGCAGTACTTC. Amino acid sequence: CASSLDVGAVYEQYF.

This chain links TRBV7-2 with TRBJ2-7; TRBD1 aligns across 9 bases. Germline CDR1 is SGHTA and CDR2 is FQGNSA. J gave up 1 base and V 2 bases, and 9 bases lay outside the gene matches. The CDR3 consists of 17 residues. CDR3 protein: CASSLILGGQGSYEQYF. The CDR3 DNA follows: TGTGCCAGCAGCTTAATTCTTGGGGGACAGGGTTCCTACGAGCAGTACTTC.

The chain recombines TRBV5-1 with TRBJ2-2; D is unresolved. Trimming removed 2 bases from V and 1 base from J, with 6 bases in between. The CDR3 is made up of 14 amino acids. CDR1 SGHRS and CDR2 YFSETQ come from the germline V gene. DNA of the CDR3: TGCGCCAGCAGCTTATCAGGGAACACCGGGGAGCTGTTTTTT. This codes for CASSLSGNTGELFF. Supplemented by reference TRBV5-1 and TRBJ2-2, the full variable domain reads KAGVTQTPRYLIKTRGQQVTLSCSPISGHRSVSWYQQTPGQGLQFLFEYFSETQRNKGNFPGRFSGRQFSNSRSEMNVSTLELGDSALYLCASSLSGNTGELFFGEGSRLTVL.

V usage is TRBV11-2 and J usage is TRBJ1-2; 7 bases match TRBD1. J lost 10 bases, V lost 5 bases, and 10 bases had no gene match. Germline V gives CDR1 SGHAT, CDR2 FQNNGV. The CDR3 extends over 13 amino acids. The CDR3: CASSIDRVGDYTF. In DNA, the CDR3 is TGTGCCAGCAGCATTGACAGGGTTGGGGACTACACCTTC. Drawing the rest from reference TRBV11-2 and TRBJ1-2, the complete variable domain is EAGVAQSPRYKIIEKRQSVAFWCNPISGHATLYWYQQILGQGPKLLIQFQNNGVVDDSQLPKDRFSAERLKGVDSTLKIQPAKLEDSAVYLCASSIDRVGDYTFGSGTRLTVV.

V gene TRBV6-1 combines with J gene TRBJ1-6, with D possibly being TRBD1 (6 bases). Trimming took 2 bases from V and 5 from J, leaving 10 bases between them. The CDR3 is 15 amino acids. Germline V gives CDR1 MNHNS, CDR2 SASEGT. For the CDR3, the DNA is TGTGCCAGCAGTGAATTGAGGGGGAATAATTCACCCCTCCACTTT. Translating gives CASSELRGNNSPLHF.

Only one count was recorded for this clone. V is TRBV10-2 and J is TRBJ1-2; 12 positions match TRBD1. CDR3 length: 14 amino acids. V lost 6 bases and J lost 6; bases outside the gene matches: 5. CDR1 and CDR2 from the germline V gene are WSHSY and SAAADI. CDR3 sequence: CASSSGQGANGYTF. CDR3 coding DNA: TGCGCCAGCAGCTCGGGACAGGGGGCAAATGGCTACACCTTC.

The V and J genes are TRBV4-2 and TRBJ1-4; D not certain. Germline CDR1 LGHNA, CDR2 YNFKEQ. The V end was cut by 0 bases, the J end by 10 bases, with 15 bases between. This CDR3 contains 15 residues. CDR3 in amino acids: CASSQDWHGEGKLFF. In DNA form, the CDR3 reads TGTGCCAGCAGCCAAGATTGGCACGGCGAGGGAAAACTGTTTTTT.

V and J are TRBV6-5 and TRBJ2-2, with a weak D call TRBD1 (6 bases). V shed 1 base and J shed 5 bases, with 8 bases lying between them. The germline CDR1 and CDR2 sequences are MNHEY and SVGAGI. This CDR3 is 14 amino acids long. The CDR3 DNA is TGTGCCAGCAGTTACTACAGGGATACCGGGGAGCTGTTTTTT. Residues: CASSYYRDTGELFF.

The genes are TRBV5-1 and TRBJ2-7; D is perhaps TRBD2 (6 bases). Deletions cut 3 bases from V and 0 bases from J, with 13 bases between. This CDR3 contains 15 residues. Germline V gives CDR1 SGHRS, CDR2 YFSETQ. The CDR3 sequence is CASSSGGHSSYEQYF. In DNA form, the CDR3 reads TGCGCCAGCAGCTCTGGAGGGCACAGCTCCTACGAGCAGTACTTC.

This clone has only one observation. The chain uses TRBV19 and TRBJ2-2; D not resolved. V dropped 3 bases and J dropped 3 bases, with 5 bases sitting between them. Per germline, CDR1 LNHDA and CDR2 SQIVND (reference sequence). The CDR3 consists of 13 residues. As DNA, the CDR3 is TGTGCCAGTAGTATGATGGACACCGGGGAGCTGTTTTTT. It is translated as CASSMMDTGELFF.

This clone has a handful of counts. V and J are TRBV5-1 and TRBJ2-7, with 9 bases identical to TRBD1. This CDR3 spans 15 amino acids. The V and J ends lost 0 bases and 0 bases, in that order; junction bases with no gene match: 1. CDR1 SGHRS and CDR2 YFSETQ come from the germline V gene. This CDR3 is CASSLGGQGSYEQYF. CDR3 bases: TGCGCCAGCAGCTTGGGGGGACAGGGCTCCTACGAGCAGTACTTC.

The V gene is TRBV5-1, the J gene TRBJ2-3; no reliable D call. CDR1 is SGHRS, CDR2 YFSETQ, per germline. V was pared by 4 bases and J by 4 bases, with 10 bases between. The CDR3 runs to 13 residues. CDR3 region: CASSGQPADTQYF. The CDR3 region has the DNA TGCGCCAGCAGCGGTCAGCCGGCAGATACGCAGTATTTT.

J is TRBJ2-7 and V is TRBV19, with 7 bases that match TRBD2. The CDR3 spans 16 residues. CDR1 is LNHDA, CDR2 SQIVND, per germline (reference sequence). V lost 10 bases to trimming and J lost 1 base; unmatched junction nucleotides: 16. The DNA for the CDR3 is TGTGCCACCTCTCCCCGCGGCTCGGGGGGATCCTACGAGCAGTACTTC. It codes for CATSPRGSGGSYEQYF.

The chain employs TRBV30 and TRBJ2-1; D tentatively reads TRBD1 or TRBD2 (5 bases each). The V and J ends lost 0 bases and 9 bases respectively, with 9 bases between them. The V gene's germline CDR1 is GTSNPN and CDR2 SVGIG (reference sequence). CDR3 length equals 12 residues. The CDR3 sequence is CAWSVWGSEQFF. CDR3 coding DNA: TGTGCCTGGAGTGTTTGGGGGAGTGAGCAGTTCTTC. Full variable domain (rest looked up from reference TRBV30 and TRBJ2-1): SQTIHQWPATLVQPVGSPLSLECTVEGTSNPNLYWYRQAAGRGLQLLFYSVGIGQISSEVPQNLSASRPQDRQFILSSKKLLLSDSGFYLCAWSVWGSEQFFGPGTRLTVL.

The rearrangement links TRBV28 to TRBJ1-2; possibly TRBD1 for D (5 bases). Trimming stripped 6 bases from V and 5 bases from J, with 16 bases between. Germline CDR1 reads MDHEN; CDR2 reads SYDVKM. CDR3 length: 14 residues. The CDR3 loop reads CASSPAGVGYGYTF. CDR3 coding DNA: TGTGCCAGCAGCCCCGCGGGGGTGGGGTATGGCTACACCTTC.

The rearrangement uses TRBV5-1 and TRBJ2-1; 9 bases are shared with TRBD2. CDR1 and CDR2 from the germline V gene are SGHRS and YFSETQ. CDR3 size: 16 residues. V trimming: 1 base; J trimming: 3 bases; junction bases outside the gene matches: 5. CDR3 sequence: CASSLQAGGFYNEQFF. The CDR3 DNA reads TGCGCCAGCAGCTTGCAAGCGGGGGGCTTCTACAATGAGCAGTTCTTC.

The chain joins TRBV10-3 to TRBJ2-7; no firm D call. The V gene's germline CDR1 is ENHRY and CDR2 SYGVKD. V shed 7 bases and J shed 0 bases, with 16 bases lying between them. There are 15 residues in the CDR3. The CDR3 region is CAITPGPRSSYEQYF. The CDR3 DNA reads as TGTGCCATCACCCCCGGACCTAGGAGCTCCTACGAGCAGTACTTC.

V usage is TRBV29-1 and J usage is TRBJ1-5, with a tentative D call TRBD1 (6 bases). Trimming removed 0 bases from V and 6 bases from J, with 9 bases in between. Germline V gene sequence: CDR1 SQVTM, CDR2 ANQGSEA. The CDR3 is 13 amino acids. For the CDR3, the DNA is TGCAGCGTTGAAGAGAGAGGGGGTCAGCCCCAGCATTTT. This encodes CSVEERGGQPQHF. The complete variable domain, with remaining parts taken from reference TRBV29-1 and TRBJ1-5, reads SAVISQKPSRDICQRGTSLTIQCQVDSQVTMMFWYRQQPGQSLTLIATANQGSEATYESGFVIDKFPISRPNLTFSTLTVSNMSPEDSSIYLCSVEERGGQPQHFGDGTRLSIL.